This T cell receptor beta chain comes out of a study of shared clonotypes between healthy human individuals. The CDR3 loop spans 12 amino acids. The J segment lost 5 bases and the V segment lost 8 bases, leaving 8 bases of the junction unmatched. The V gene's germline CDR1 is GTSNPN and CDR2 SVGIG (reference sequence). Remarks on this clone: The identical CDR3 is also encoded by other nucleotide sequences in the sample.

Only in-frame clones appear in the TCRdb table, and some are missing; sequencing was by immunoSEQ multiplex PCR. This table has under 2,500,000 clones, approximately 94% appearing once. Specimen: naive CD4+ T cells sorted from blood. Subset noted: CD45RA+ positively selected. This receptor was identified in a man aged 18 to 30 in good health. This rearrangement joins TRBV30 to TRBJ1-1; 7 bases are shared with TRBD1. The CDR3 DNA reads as TGTGCCGGAAACAGGGGCGAGACTGAAGCTTTCTTT. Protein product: CAGNRGETEAFF.